These T cell receptor beta chains were read from a single sample in a study of T cells in Graves' hyperthyroidism and ophthalmopathy. A single record per CDR3 protein comes from TCRdb applying MiXCR to the multiplex PCR reads. Of approximately 600,000 distinct CDR3 sequences listed, over 11% were seen once; the top ten hold approximately 5.7%. The specimen sequenced was blood. Receptor source: a woman aged 25 to 39 with Graves' hyperthyroidism that later progressed to Graves' ophthalmopathy. CDR3s include the opening cysteine and the closing phenylalanine or tryptophan. The order of the fields is clone size, V gene, D gene, J gene, CDR3 DNA, CDR3 protein. D genes are given only for firm matches. Clone size, where shown, is once, few, many, or a class for clones that have expanded.

NA	TRBV7-2	NA	TRBJ2-7	TGTGCCAGCAGCAACCAGGGCGGCGAGCAGTACTTC	CASSNQGGEQYF
many	TRBV28	NA	TRBJ2-2	TGTGCCAGCTTACGGCGTCCCGGGGAACTGTTTTTT	CASLRRPGELFF
many	TRBV12-3/TRBV12-4	TRBD1	TRBJ1-1	TGTGCCAGCAGTATTTCCGGGACAGGGGTCGAAGCTTTCTTT	CASSISGTGVEAFF
many	TRBV2	NA	TRBJ2-2	TGTGCCAGCGCCTCCGGGGGCCTCGGGGGCGGGGAGCTGTTTTTT	CASASGGLGGGELFF
many	TRBV29-1	NA	TRBJ2-7	TGCAGCGTTGTAATCAGTACCTACGAGCAGTACTTC	CSVVISTYEQYF
many	TRBV12-3/TRBV12-4	NA	TRBJ2-3	TGTGCCAGCACTGGCTCGGCGGGGACTTTCCGCACAGATACGCAGTATTTT	CASTGSAGTFRTDTQYF
few	TRBV4-1	NA	TRBJ1-2	TGCGCCAGCAGCCAAGAACCCTTTCCCCGAGTTCCTAACTATGGCTACACCTTC	CASSQEPFPRVPNYGYTF
NA	TRBV10-3	NA	TRBJ1-4	TGTGCCAGCAGTGGAGGGGGGGGGTATCCAACTAATGAAAAACTGTTTTTT	CASSGGGGYPTNEKLFF
many	TRBV6-2/TRBV6-3	NA	TRBJ2-2	TGTGCCAGCAATCGCCGGGAGCGGGTCGACACCGGGGAGCTGTTTTTT	CASNRRERVDTGELFF
NA	TRBV20-1	NA	TRBJ2-7	TGCAGTGCTAGTATCCGCCGGGACGAGCAGTACTTC	CSASIRRDEQYF
many	TRBV5-1	NA	TRBJ2-5	TGCGCCAGCAGCTTGGACCTACACCAAGAGACCCAGTACTTC	CASSLDLHQETQYF
many	TRBV6-2/TRBV6-3	NA	TRBJ2-6	TGTGCCAGCTCTCCGTCCCGCGGGGCCAACGTCCTGACTTTC	CASSPSRGANVLTF
few	TRBV30	NA	TRBJ2-3	TGTGCCTGGAGACGTCATCAAGCCACAGATACGCAGTATTTT	CAWRRHQATDTQYF
many	TRBV24-1	TRBD1	TRBJ2-1	TGTGCCACCAGTGAAGGGACAGGGGTTCTTGAGCAGTTCTTC	CATSEGTGVLEQFF
many	TRBV7-2	TRBD2	TRBJ2-3	TGTGCCAGCAGCGCACCCCCGACCCCCGCAAGGGGAGGGAGAGATACGCAGTATTTT	CASSAPPTPARGGRDTQYF
many	TRBV7-8	NA	TRBJ1-5	TGTGCCAGCAGCTTCCGGGGACGGGGGAACAATCAGCCCCAGCATTTT	CASSFRGRGNNQPQHF
NA	TRBV7-2	TRBD1	TRBJ1-1	TGTGCCAGCAGGTGGGGACAGATGAACACTGAAGCTTTCTTT	CASRWGQMNTEAFF
NA	TRBV20-1	NA	TRBJ2-7	TGCAGTGCTGGAGGGGACTTCGAGCACGAGCAGTACTTC	CSAGGDFEHEQYF
many	TRBV6-1	NA	TRBJ1-1	TGTGCCAGCAGTGAAGGGTTCGCTGAAGCTTTCTTT	CASSEGFAEAFF
many	TRBV6-1	NA	TRBJ1-3	TGTGCCAGCACTCCATGGGGAAACACCATATATTTT	CASTPWGNTIYF
many	TRBV29-1	NA	TRBJ2-5	TGCAGCGTTGAAGAGGAGGGGGGGGTTAACGGGGAGACCCAGTACTTC	CSVEEEGGVNGETQYF
many	TRBV7-3	TRBD2	TRBJ2-1	TGTGCCAGCAGCGACCCTTGGACAGCGGGAGGGGTGGATGAGCAGTTCTTC	CASSDPWTAGGVDEQFF
many	TRBV6-1	NA	TRBJ2-7	TGTGCCAGCATCTCAGGGTGGCAGGGCTACGAGCAGTACTTC	CASISGWQGYEQYF
NA	TRBV7-3	NA	TRBJ1-1	TGTGCCAGCAGCTCTGGACCGAATGGGAACACTGAAGCTTTCTTT	CASSSGPNGNTEAFF
few	TRBV10-2	NA	TRBJ2-1	TGCGCCAGCAGTGAGTCCCCCTACAATGAGCAGTTCTTC	CASSESPYNEQFF
many	TRBV7-9	TRBD2	TRBJ2-7	TGTGCCAGCAGTCCCGGACTAGCGGGCTCCTACGAGCAGTACTTC	CASSPGLAGSYEQYF
many	TRBV28	NA	TRBJ1-3	TGTGCCAGCAGTTCCCGAGGCTCTGGAAACACCATATATTTT	CASSSRGSGNTIYF
NA	TRBV5-1	TRBD2	TRBJ2-2	TGCGCCAGCAGCCTGGCCGGACTAGTCGACACCGGGGAGCTGTTTTTT	CASSLAGLVDTGELFF
few	TRBV11-2	TRBD1	TRBJ1-5	TGTGCCAGCAGCTCACTCGACAGGGTAGGCCAGCCCCAGCATTTT	CASSSLDRVGQPQHF
few	TRBV28	TRBD2	TRBJ2-3	TGTGCCAGCAGTTCGCCAGGCACGGGGGGAAATACGCAGTATTTT	CASSSPGTGGNTQYF
NA	TRBV5-6	TRBD1	TRBJ1-1	TGTGCCAGCAGCTTGAAGGGAGGGACAGGGGTCAACACTGAAGCTTTCTTT	CASSLKGGTGVNTEAFF
many	TRBV14	NA	TRBJ2-2	TGTGCCAGCAGCCCGTTCGCGAACACCGGGGAGCTGTTTTTT	CASSPFANTGELFF
many	TRBV6-5	NA	TRBJ2-5	TGTGCCAGCAGTTACTCGAAGTACCAAGAGACCCAGTACTTC	CASSYSKYQETQYF
many	TRBV2	NA	TRBJ2-5	TGTGCCAGCGGCTTCCAGGTAGGAGAGACCCAGTACTTC	CASGFQVGETQYF
few	TRBV2	NA	TRBJ2-3	TGTGCCAGCAGGGGCCTTTCAGATACGCAGTATTTT	CASRGLSDTQYF
few	TRBV7-2	NA	TRBJ1-2	TGTGCCAGCAGCGGAGGGTCCGGTCCTAACTATGGCTACACCTTC	CASSGGSGPNYGYTF
few	TRBV25-1	NA	TRBJ2-3	TGTGCCAGCAGTGACTTGCAGGGCTTTCACACAGATACGCAGTATTTT	CASSDLQGFHTDTQYF
few	TRBV28	TRBD2	TRBJ2-1	TGTGCCTCTTTAAGGGAGGGGTACAATGAGCAGTTCTTC	CASLREGYNEQFF
many	TRBV15	TRBD1	TRBJ1-4	TGTGCCACCAGCAGACTAGGACAGGTGGATGAAAAACTGTTTTTT	CATSRLGQVDEKLFF
many	TRBV20-1	NA	TRBJ2-3	TGCAGTGCTAGCCCTCTTCTTAGGGCAGATACGCAGTATTTT	CSASPLLRADTQYF
NA	TRBV9	NA	TRBJ2-2	TGTGCCAGCAGCGTAGCCGGGGGAACCGGGGAGCTGTTTTTT	CASSVAGGTGELFF
many	TRBV7-8	NA	TRBJ2-7	TGTGCCAGCAGCCCTGGCCGGGCCAGGGGCTACGAGCAGTACTTC	CASSPGRARGYEQYF
NA	TRBV14	NA	TRBJ2-4	TGTGCCCGCAGCCAAGAGAGGCTAGGAGCGGTAGTCGCCAAAAACATTCAGTACTTC	CARSQERLGAVVAKNIQYF
few	TRBV5-1	NA	TRBJ2-7	TGCGCCAGCAGCTTGGGTCCCAGACAGCAGCTCAGCTCCTACGAGCAGTACTTC	CASSLGPRQQLSSYEQYF
NA	TRBV6-2/TRBV6-3	TRBD1	TRBJ2-7	TGTGCCAGCAGTTACTTCACCGGGACAGGGAACGAGCAGTACTTC	CASSYFTGTGNEQYF
NA	TRBV2	NA	TRBJ2-7	TGTGCCAGCGCTGAAAGTTCCTACGAGCAGTACTTC	CASAESSYEQYF
many	TRBV7-2	NA	TRBJ2-3	TGTGCCAGCAGCTTAGGCCCGGCAGATACGCAGTATTTT	CASSLGPADTQYF
many	TRBV27	NA	TRBJ1-4	TGTGCCAGCAGTGAGCGGGGCCTTAATGAAAAACTGTTTTTT	CASSERGLNEKLFF
many	TRBV20-1	NA	TRBJ2-1	TGCAGTGCTATAGTCCTCCGAGCGGACGTTTACAATGAGCAGTTCTTC	CSAIVLRADVYNEQFF
NA	TRBV5-4	TRBD2	TRBJ2-1	TGTGCCAGCAGCTTGAGGCTAGCGGGAGGGCACTCCTACAATGAGCAGTTCTTC	CASSLRLAGGHSYNEQFF
NA	TRBV5-1	TRBD1	TRBJ1-1	TGCGCCAGCAGCTTGGTACAGGGGGCTTCTTTTAGTGAAGCTTTCTTT	CASSLVQGASFSEAFF
many	TRBV28	TRBD1	TRBJ1-5	TGTGCCAGCAGTACGAGGACAGGCCTTCAGCCCCAGCATTTT	CASSTRTGLQPQHF
many	TRBV30	TRBD2	TRBJ2-1	TGTGCCTGGAATGGCGGGAGGGCTTATGAGCAGTTCTTC	CAWNGGRAYEQFF
many	TRBV7-9	NA	TRBJ2-5	TGTGCCAGCAGCCCCCGTATCACAGCAGGCGAGACCCAGTACTTC	CASSPRITAGETQYF
NA	TRBV6-6	NA	TRBJ2-3	TGTGCCAGCAGTTACGGGGGTCAAGGAACAGATACGCAGTATTTT	CASSYGGQGTDTQYF